Sequencing of this TCR beta chain was carried out in a study of T cell repertoires in cytomegalovirus infection. Looking at the study overall: Matching HLA type and CMV infection were both indicated by public TCR beta signatures.

The CDR3 length is 13 residues. From germline, CDR1 is MNHEY and CDR2 SMNVEV (reference sequence). The V gene end was trimmed by 6 bases and the J gene end by 8 bases; junction bases not matched to a gene: 6. Comments on this clonotype: Its cognate antigen is unknown.

Overall study results and limits: Public TCR beta family frequency separated CMV-and-HLA carriers, including in an independent cohort. Clonotype analysis showed dominance of the ex vivo response by HLA-C-restricted CMV-specific TCR beta clonotypes.

TCRdb recomputed calls from the reads with MiXCR, one row per CDR3 protein. The table lists roughly 230,000 distinct CDR3 sequences, over 20% of them singletons. The rearrangement links TRBV27 to TRBJ1-2; 10 bases are a match to TRBD1. Sequencing used CD8+ T cells from PBMCs. The source is a human donor in good health (CMV status not recorded). Some clones in this sample may be carry-over from other donors' samples. For the CDR3, the DNA is TGTGCCAGCAGCCCCGGGACAGGGGACGGCTACACCTTC. Translation: CASSPGTGDGYTF.